What follows are 20 T cell receptor beta chains derived from one specimen sequenced in a study of CD8 T cells in Susac syndrome. An input of about 0.45 to 1 ug of RNA was subjected to reverse transcription using random hexamers. From the immunoSEQ multiplex PCR reads, TCRdb called clonotypes with MiXCR, one entry per CDR3 protein. The sample contains hundreds of thousands of distinct CDR3 sequences, around 93% of which appear only once. The source material was CD4+ T cells from PBMCs. These receptors were taken from a human donor with Susac syndrome.

This chain joins TRBV7-2 and TRBJ1-2; TRBD1 is a possible D gene (6 bases). Germline CDR1 SGHTA, CDR2 FQGNSA. CDR3 size: 15 residues. V lost 5 bases and J lost 8, with 21 bases in between. The CDR3 region is CASSLTGWGGRGYTF. CDR3 in DNA: TGTGCCAGCAGCCTTACCGGATGGGGGGGGCGAGGCTACACCTTC.

The rearrangement uses TRBV10-1 and TRBJ2-3, with TRBD2 as a possible D gene (6 bases). The V gene lost 3 bases and the J gene lost 5 bases, with 9 bases spanning the gap. CDR3 size: 13 residues. Germline V gives CDR1 WNHNN, CDR2 SYGVQD (reference sequence). The CDR3 here is CASSEGSGDTQYF. The CDR3 DNA sequence: TGCGCCAGCAGTGAAGGTAGCGGAGATACGCAGTATTTT.

V gene TRBV3-1 combines with J gene TRBJ2-3, with D perhaps matching TRBD1 (6 bases). Trimming shortened V by 3 bases and J by 4 bases, and 17 bases separated the two germline ends. This CDR3 spans 16 amino acids. Germline-derived CDR1 and CDR2 are LGHDT and YNNKEL (reference sequence). The CDR3 reads CASSQTPVQGSDTQYF. The CDR3 DNA is TGTGCCAGCAGCCAGACGCCGGTACAGGGATCAGATACGCAGTATTTT.

The rearrangement links TRBV3-1 to TRBJ2-7; 8 bases are shared with TRBD1. The germline gives CDR1 LGHDT, CDR2 YNNKEL (reference sequence). The junction had 7 bases not matched to a gene; V was cut back by 4 bases and J by 2 bases. The CDR3 extends over 15 amino acids. The CDR3 DNA reads as TGTGCCAGCAGCCTCCCCGGACAGGGCCCCTACGAGCAGTACTTC. Translating it yields CASSLPGQGPYEQYF.

J is TRBJ1-5 and V is TRBV12-3 or TRBV12-4; 8 nucleotides align to TRBD1. The ends lost 5 bases at V and 4 bases at J; junction bases unmatched: 10. CDR3 length equals 16 residues. Here the CDR3 DNA reads TGTGCCAGCAGTAACCCCCGGGACAGGAGGAATCAGCCCCAGCATTTT. As protein: CASSNPRDRRNQPQHF.

This rearrangement joins TRBV14 to TRBJ1-5; perhaps TRBD1 as D (5 bases). The CDR3 totals 12 residues. Per the germline V gene, CDR1 is SGHDN and CDR2 is FVKESK. V was cut by 1 base and J by 13 bases, with 11 bases left in between. CDR3 in DNA: TGTGCCAGCAGCCAAGGGAGGGGCAGGCAGCATTTT. Its translation is CASSQGRGRQHF. Drawing the rest from reference TRBV14 and TRBJ1-5, the complete variable domain is EAGVTQFPSHSVIEKGQTVTLRCDPISGHDNLYWYRRVMGKEIKFLLHFVKESKQDESGMPNNRFLAERTGGTYSTLKVQPAELEDSGVYFCASSQGRGRQHFGDGTRLSIL.

This rearrangement joins TRBV20-1 to TRBJ2-7, with TRBD1 identical over 7 bases. The junction had 9 bases not matched to a gene; V was cut back by 5 bases and J by 2 bases. CDR3 length: 14 residues. CDR1 is DFQATT, CDR2 SNEGSKA, per germline (reference sequence). The CDR3 region is CSAPRQGIPYEQYF. The CDR3 region has the DNA TGCAGTGCTCCACGACAGGGCATCCCCTACGAGCAGTACTTC.

The chain carries TRBV30 and TRBJ2-5; either TRBD1 or TRBD2 may supply D (5 bases each). Looked up from germline, CDR1 is GTSNPN and CDR2 is SVGIG (reference sequence). Trimming pared 5 bases from V and 5 bases from J, leaving 12 bases between. This CDR3 region has 12 residues. The CDR3 loop reads CAWGRGRETQYF. CDR3 bases: TGTGCCTGGGGTCGGGGCAGGGAGACCCAGTACTTC.

This chain joins TRBV30 and TRBJ1-2; D perhaps matches TRBD1 (5 bases). Trimming removed 0 bases from V and 3 bases from J, with 8 bases in between. CDR1 and CDR2 from the germline V gene are GTSNPN and SVGIG (reference sequence). This CDR3 comprises 13 residues. The CDR3 loop is CAWSVGGDYGYTF. In nucleotides, the CDR3 is TGTGCCTGGAGTGTTGGAGGGGACTATGGCTACACCTTC.

This clonotype was seen a single time. The V gene is TRBV9, the J gene TRBJ1-1; 9 bases fit TRBD1. Germline loops: CDR1 SGDLS, CDR2 YYNGEE. CDR3 length equals 17 residues. V lost 4 bases and J lost 1; bases outside the gene matches: 11. The CDR3 loop is CASSLRDRVGSNTEAFF. As DNA, the CDR3 is TGTGCCAGCAGCCTCCGGGACAGGGTAGGGTCGAACACTGAAGCTTTCTTT.

This clonotype was detected once. V and J are TRBV20-1 and TRBJ1-1; D is unresolved. Deletions cut 0 bases from V and 6 bases from J, with 17 bases between. Germline values: CDR1 DFQATT, CDR2 SNEGSKA (reference sequence). The CDR3 has 15 residues. CDR3 nucleotide sequence: TGCAGTGCTAGAGATCGGGAGGGATGGTTCGCTGAAGCTTTCTTT. Residues: CSARDREGWFAEAFF.

The genes are TRBV15 and TRBJ2-1, with D maybe TRBD2 (7 bases). The V end was cut by 2 bases, the J end by 7 bases, with 21 bases between. Germline lookup yields CDR1 LNHNV and CDR2 YYDKDF (reference sequence). This CDR3 is built from 17 residues. The CDR3 protein is CATSRLRSGGPRNEQFF. In DNA form, the CDR3 reads TGTGCCACCAGCAGATTAAGGTCCGGGGGGCCCCGTAATGAGCAGTTCTTC. The full variable domain, with the rest looked up from reference TRBV15 and TRBJ2-1, is DAMVIQNPRYQVTQFGKPVTLSCSQTLNHNVMYWYQQKSSQAPKLLFHYYDKDFNNEADTPDNFQSRRPNTSFCFLDIRSPGLGDTAMYLCATSRLRSGGPRNEQFFGPGTRLTVL.

The chain has TRBV30 and TRBJ1-1; D call uncertain. The germline V and J ends were trimmed by 5 bases and 0 bases, with 10 bases remaining between them. CDR1 and CDR2 from the germline V gene are GTSNPN and SVGIG (reference sequence). This CDR3 has 13 residues. CDR3 sequence reads: CAWEGRMNTEAFF. As DNA, the CDR3 is TGTGCCTGGGAGGGTAGAATGAACACTGAAGCTTTCTTT. Full variable domain (remainder filled in from reference TRBV30 and TRBJ1-1): SQTIHQWPATLVQPVGSPLSLECTVEGTSNPNLYWYRQAAGRGLQLLFYSVGIGQISSEVPQNLSASRPQDRQFILSSKKLLLSDSGFYLCAWEGRMNTEAFFGQGTRLTVV.

This rearrangement joins TRBV7-3 to TRBJ2-2; D may be TRBD1 (6 bases). Germline V gives CDR1 SGHTA, CDR2 FQGTGA. The V end was cut by 6 bases, the J end by 0 bases, with 8 bases between. The CDR3 is 14 amino acids. The CDR3 region has the DNA TGTGCCAGCAGGTGGACAGCGAACACCGGGGAGCTGTTTTTT. Its translation: CASRWTANTGELFF. Combining the CDR3 with reference TRBV7-3 and TRBJ2-2 gives the whole variable domain GAGVSQTPSNKVTEKGKYVELRCDPISGHTALYWYRQSLGQGPEFLIYFQGTGAADDSGLPNDRFFAVRPEGSVSTLKIQRTERGDSAVYLCASRWTANTGELFFGEGSRLTVL.

This clonotype appeared a single time. The chain recombines TRBV4-3 with TRBJ1-6; D perhaps matches TRBD1 (6 bases). The V gene lost 2 bases and the J gene lost 10 bases, with 15 bases spanning the gap. The CDR3 length is 15 residues. Germline V gene data show CDR1 as LGHNA and CDR2 as YSLEER. The CDR3 loop is CASSQQTGLGSPLHF. In DNA, the CDR3 is TGCGCCAGCAGCCAACAAACAGGGCTAGGATCACCCCTCCACTTT.

The chain employs TRBV28 and TRBJ1-3, with TRBD1 matching 8 bases. CDR1 and CDR2 from the germline V gene are MDHEN and SYDVKM. Trimming at V came to 5 bases and at J to 3 bases, leaving 15 bases not matched to a gene. The CDR3 has 18 amino acids. CDR3 nucleotides: TGTGCCAGCAGTGTCAGGGGGCTTAGTATGCAATTTGGAAACACCATATATTTT. It specifies CASSVRGLSMQFGNTIYF.

This clonotype has only one observation. Its ends do not fully match the called genes, so a read error is possible. This sequence joins TRBV7-7 and TRBJ2-7, with a tentative D call TRBD1 (5 bases). Germline V CDR1 and CDR2: SSHAT, FNYEAQ (reference sequence). The CDR3 covers 13 residues. CDR3 region: CASSPFQGGEQYF. The CDR3 nucleotides are TGTGCTAGCAGCCCCTTCCAGGGTGGCGAGCAGTACTTC.

The chain joins TRBV11-2 to TRBJ2-4, with D perhaps assigned TRBD1 or TRBD2 (5 bases each). This CDR3 is built from 14 residues. Germline CDR1 and CDR2: SGHAT and FQNNGV. Between the trimmed V and J ends, which lost 5 bases and 11 bases, there was a span of 19 bases. The CDR3 sequence: CASSPHPRDGLQYF. In DNA form, the CDR3 reads TGTGCCAGCAGCCCCCACCCCCGGGACGGTCTTCAGTACTTC.

The chain recombines TRBV30 with TRBJ2-1, with TRBD1 identical over 7 bases. The CDR3 totals 12 residues. Germline CDR1 and CDR2: GTSNPN and SVGIG (reference sequence). V was pared by 2 bases and J by 9 bases, with 4 bases of the junction left unmatched. The CDR3, as DNA: TGTGCCTGGAGTCCCAGGGGGATTGAGCAGTTCTTC. Translation gives CAWSPRGIEQFF.

This clonotype was recorded once. The rearrangement links TRBV6-1 to TRBJ2-5, with 13 positions matching TRBD2. The CDR3 sequence is 17 residues long. Per germline, CDR1 MNHNS and CDR2 SASEGT. V gave up 5 bases and J gave up 4 bases; unmatched junction bases: 10. The CDR3 loop reads CASSLTSGGPTGETQYF. DNA of the CDR3: TGTGCCAGCAGTCTGACTAGCGGGGGGCCCACTGGAGAGACCCAGTACTTC.